The source of this T cell receptor beta chain is a study of blood T cell repertoires in COVID-19. V was clipped by 5 bases and J by 5 bases; unmatched bases: 8. Germline lookup yields CDR1 SGHTA and CDR2 FQGNSA. There are 15 residues in the CDR3. How the authors handled the data: The assay estimated nucleated cells by amplifying reference gene primers. Libraries were prepared by immunoSEQ multiplex PCR; TCRdb keeps only in-frame clonotypes and omits some of them. V, J and clone size were drawn from that table, and D and trimming were deduced from the DNA. The sample has some 260,000 clones; more than 70% are singletons. Followed over time, Seattle patients had been enrolled while infection was active.

This clonotype was sampled from a woman aged 30 to 39 with COVID-19, enrolled during active disease. Sequenced: peripheral blood. V is TRBV7-2 and J is TRBJ1-2; 10 bases line up with TRBD1. The CDR3 region is CASSLETGGGYGYTF. The CDR3 DNA is TGTGCCAGCAGCCTTGAGACAGGGGGCGGGTATGGCTACACCTTC.